The sequence of this T cell receptor beta chain was determined in a study of a mutant IDH1 vaccine in newly diagnosed glioma. Overall study context: Mean patient age was approximately 39 years; around 60% were male and around 38% female. Every participant had undergone radiotherapy, temozolomide, or both before, and most underwent both.

As concerns this clone: The antigen is undetermined.

Time point denoted: week 11, during vaccination. Mutant IDH1 20-mer peptide, at 300 ug, made up each vaccine dose, with topical imiquimod. Repertoires were generated with immunoSEQ multiplex PCR, while TCRdb's copy carries only in-frame clones and drops some. The sample carries some 64,000 clones, 80% recorded once. Germline V CDR1 and CDR2: LNHDA, SQIVND (reference sequence). This CDR3 region has 17 residues. Trimming took off 2 bases at V and 5 bases at J, with 19 bases between the two ends. Sample: PBMCs, taken from a glioma patient whose treatment included an IDH1 peptide vaccine. The J gene is TRBJ2-1, the V gene TRBV19; D may be TRBD1 (5 bases). This sequence originates from a man aged 50 to 59 with glioma. CDR3 sequence reads: CASSIRGYARVDNEQFF. Written as DNA, the CDR3 is TGTGCCAGTAGTATAAGGGGTTACGCCAGGGTGGACAATGAGCAGTTCTTC.